Below, one T cell receptor beta chain is given with its context. Its cognate antigen is unknown. The data were taken from a study of PD-1 blockade in classical Hodgkin lymphoma. Study-wide findings and caveats: In CD4+ cells, TCR diversity went up significantly by C4D1, but in CD8+ cells it did not. Before treatment, complete responders showed about the same diversity as newly diagnosed patients.

Each patient relapsed following autologous stem cell transplantation, and prior brentuximab vedotin exposure differed. V was clipped by 0 bases and J by 5 bases, with 14 bases between them. The CDR3 is 16 amino acids. Germline V gene data show CDR1 as SNHLY and CDR2 as FYNNEI. Produced via immunoSEQ multiplex PCR; TCRdb's table is partial and in-frame only. This sample yields fewer than 45,000 clones, of which 60% to 85% are seen a single time; roughly 9.7% belongs to the top ten. The sequenced sample was peripheral blood mononuclear cells (PBMCs), obtained at baseline. The sequence was collected from a human donor with classical Hodgkin lymphoma. This sequence joins TRBV2 and TRBJ2-4, with D hard to call. The CDR3 reads CASSEARGERENIQYF. The CDR3 DNA reads TGTGCCAGCAGTGAAGCGCGAGGAGAGCGAGAAAACATTCAGTACTTC.